Listed below are T cell receptor beta chains from one sample, sequenced in a study of monozygotic twins with inflammatory bowel disease. TCRdb reprocessed the 5' RACE reads, with one entry per CDR3 protein and no DNA. The sample totals over 110,000 distinct CDR3 sequences. Sample: blood. These receptors were taken from a human donor with ulcerative colitis or Crohn's disease, or a healthy co-twin of an affected twin (not recorded which). The CDR3 runs from the conserved cysteine through the conserved F or W. The order of the fields is CDR3 protein, J gene, V gene.

CASSLGGTGGASQYF,TRBJ2-7,TRBV7-2
CASRSTPGSSSYEQYF,TRBJ2-7,TRBV25-1
CASSHDRGADTQYF,TRBJ2-3,TRBV6-4
CASSFREGLAGGDSYNEQFF,TRBJ2-1,TRBV11-1
CASSRTRDTGHTQYF,TRBJ2-3,TRBV3-1
CASSLSGLADNEQFF,TRBJ2-1,TRBV27
CASSSGQLNTIYF,TRBJ1-3,TRBV7-2
CASSWTTETQYF,TRBJ2-5,TRBV12-3/TRBV12-4
CASSGWGGVFYEQYF,TRBJ2-7,TRBV5-4
CATRQNYEQYF,TRBJ2-7,TRBV10-3
CSAQGASYNSPLHF,TRBJ1-6,TRBV20-1
CASSSTGFNEQFF,TRBJ2-1,TRBV12-3/TRBV12-4
CASSQDRGSFHGDTQYF,TRBJ2-3,TRBV14
CASSPTQGRGDEKLFF,TRBJ1-4,TRBV7-9
CASSRAGGTGELFF,TRBJ2-2,TRBV12-3/TRBV12-4
CASGRDRPYNEQFF,TRBJ2-1,TRBV5-1